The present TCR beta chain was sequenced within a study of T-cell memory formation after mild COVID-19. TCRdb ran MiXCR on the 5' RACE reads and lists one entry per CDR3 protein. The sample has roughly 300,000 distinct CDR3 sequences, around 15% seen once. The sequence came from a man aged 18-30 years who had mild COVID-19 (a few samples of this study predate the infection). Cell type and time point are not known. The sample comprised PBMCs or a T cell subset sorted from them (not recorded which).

This CDR3 is CASNPGLQETQYF. In nucleotides, the CDR3 is TGTGCCAGCAACCCGGGACTGCAAGAGACCCAGTACTTC. The genes are TRBV2 and TRBJ2-5, with TRBD2 as a possible D gene (6 bases). The CDR3 has 13 amino acids. The V and J ends lost 7 bases and 2 bases respectively, with 11 bases between them. The germline V gene has CDR1 SNHLY and CDR2 FYNNEI. The whole variable domain, remainder taken from reference TRBV2 and TRBJ2-5, is EPEVTQTPSHQVTQMGQEVILRCVPISNHLYFYWYRQILGQKVEFLVSFYNNEISEKSEIFDDQFSVERPDGSNFTLKIRSTKLEDSAMYFCASNPGLQETQYFGPGTRLLVL.